The 22 T cell receptor beta chains below all came from one sample that was sequenced in a study of human T cells and chemical hapten exposure. Time point described: patch test 2, 6 weeks after DPC sensitization. Noted treatment: therapeutic diphenylcyclopropenone sensitization with weekly scalp DPC. TCRdb itself ran the RACE reads through MiXCR, one entry per CDR3 protein. The sample consists of tens of thousands of distinct CDR3 sequences, 5% to 8.5% of them appearing once. This sample comprised whole blood, obtained in connection with sensitization to the hapten diphenylcyclopropenone (DPC). These receptors were obtained from a woman in her twenties or thirties with alopecia areata. Some clones in this sample may be carry-over from other donors' samples.

CDR3 nucleotides: TGTGCCAGCTTTGAGGGGGCGGGGGGACTTTCACCCCTCCACTTT. Its protein is CASFEGAGGLSPLHF. The chain links TRBV6-1 to TRBJ1-6, with TRBD1 matching 7 bases. Germline V gene lookup returns CDR1 MNHNS and CDR2 SASEGT. The CDR3 length is 15 residues. With V trimmed by 8 bases and J by 9 bases, 13 bases remained unmatched.

This clonotype turned up a few times. The genes are TRBV5-6 and TRBJ1-2; D ambiguous. CDR1 and CDR2 from the germline V gene are SGHDT and YYEEEE. The CDR3 has 13 amino acids. The V end lost 4 bases, the J end lost 3 bases, and 10 bases lay between the germline ends. The CDR3 here is CASSPGRDYGYTF. The CDR3 bases are TGTGCCAGCAGCCCTGGCCGGGACTATGGCTACACCTTC.

There are many counts of this clonotype. The chain employs TRBV9 and TRBJ2-7; 12 bases agree with TRBD1. V trimming: 3 bases; J trimming: 6 bases; junction bases outside the gene matches: 10. The germline CDR1 and CDR2 sequences are SGDLS and YYNGEE. The CDR3 consists of 16 residues. The CDR3 DNA is TGTGCCAGCAGCGCAGGTTGGGGACAGGGGGCTGGCGAGCAGTACTTC. This sequence encodes CASSAGWGQGAGEQYF.

This clonotype was observed a few times. The CDR3 DNA reads as TGTGCCAGCAGCTTCCCCCGAAACCGCTATGGCTACACCTTC. Amino acid sequence: CASSFPRNRYGYTF. This sequence joins TRBV7-2 and TRBJ1-2; D not certain. Germline V gene data show CDR1 as SGHTA and CDR2 as FQGNSA. V dropped 3 bases and J dropped 4 bases, with 12 bases sitting between them. The CDR3 extends over 14 amino acids. Full variable domain (remainder filled in from reference TRBV7-2 and TRBJ1-2): GAGVSQSPSNKVTEKGKDVELRCDPISGHTALYWYRQSLGQGLEFLIYFQGNSAPDKSGLPSDRFSAERTGGSVSTLTIQRTQQEDSAVYLCASSFPRNRYGYTFGSGTRLTVV.

This clonotype has a count of ten or more. The genes are TRBV2 and TRBJ1-2; D is unresolved. In germline, CDR1 is SNHLY, CDR2 FYNNEI. CDR3 length: 15 amino acids. V was cut by 6 bases and J by 0 bases, with 14 bases left in between. The CDR3 DNA reads as TGTGCCAGCAGACCATGGTCAACAGCTAACTATGGCTACACCTTC. Protein sequence: CASRPWSTANYGYTF.

A few counts support this clonotype. The gene calls are TRBV6-5 and TRBJ2-1, with TRBD1 matching 8 bases. Per the germline V gene, CDR1 is MNHEY and CDR2 is SVGAGI. The V and J ends lost 6 bases and 2 bases, in that order; junction bases with no gene match: 9. This CDR3 is built from 16 residues. CDR3 sequence (DNA): TGTGCCAGCAGCAGCCCCGGGACAGGTGCCTACAATGAGCAGTTCTTC. This gives the protein CASSSPGTGAYNEQFF.

The chain recombines TRBV24-1 with TRBJ1-2; 8 nucleotides align to TRBD1. In germline, CDR1 is KGHDR, CDR2 SFDVKD. The CDR3 is 13 residues long. Trimming took 4 bases from V and 8 from J; bases not matched to a gene: 5. The CDR3: CATSERTGNGYTF. CDR3 in DNA: TGTGCCACCAGTGAGCGGACAGGGAACGGCTACACCTTC.

The chain carries TRBV3-1 and TRBJ2-4, with TRBD2 as a possible D gene (6 bases). Germline CDR1 LGHDT, CDR2 YNNKEL (reference sequence). V was cut by 2 bases and J by 7 bases, with 18 bases left in between. The CDR3 length is 16 residues. CDR3 protein: CASSQSGRFIRNIQYF. In nucleotides, the CDR3 is TGTGCCAGCAGCCAAAGCGGGCGTTTTATTAGGAACATTCAGTACTTC.

The table lists this clonotype with many counts. The chain uses TRBV29-1 and TRBJ1-5; possibly TRBD1 for D (6 bases). The germline gives CDR1 SQVTM, CDR2 ANQGSEA. The CDR3 is 13 residues long. V lost 1 base and J 7 bases, leaving 11 bases between the germline ends. CDR3 in amino acids: CSVEASRGQPQHF. CDR3 DNA: TGCAGCGTTGAAGCTTCCAGGGGCCAGCCCCAGCATTTT.

V usage is TRBV15 and J usage is TRBJ2-3; D is ambiguous. CDR3 size: 13 residues. Germline CDR1 reads LNHNV; CDR2 reads YYDKDF (reference sequence). V lost 1 base and J 2 bases, leaving 4 bases between the germline ends. In nucleotides, the CDR3 is TGTGCCACCAGCAGAGGTAACACAGATACGCAGTATTTT. It translates to CATSRGNTDTQYF.

The rearrangement joins TRBV7-2 to TRBJ2-3; 11 bases agree with TRBD1. V shed 0 bases, J shed 6 bases, and the junction held 2 bases outside the gene matches. CDR3 length: 15 residues. In germline, CDR1 is SGHTA, CDR2 FQGNSA. CDR3 nucleotide sequence: TGTGCCAGCAGCTTAGCGGACAGGGGGCAGGATACGCAGTATTTT. Residues: CASSLADRGQDTQYF.

This clonotype was detected many times. V is TRBV6-6 and J is TRBJ2-7; TRBD1 is a possible D gene (6 bases). Germline V lookup: CDR1 MNHNY, CDR2 SVGAGI (reference sequence). V shed 2 bases and J shed 2 bases, with 13 bases lying between them. The CDR3 totals 15 residues. The CDR3: CASSYLQDRAYEQYF. The CDR3 coding sequence is TGTGCCAGCAGTTACCTCCAGGACAGAGCCTACGAGCAGTACTTC.

This clonotype occurred many times. The chain carries TRBV4-1 and TRBJ2-1; 12 bases are shared with TRBD2. The ends lost 2 bases at V and 6 bases at J; junction bases unmatched: 8. The germline gives CDR1 MGHRA, CDR2 YSYEKL. This CDR3 has 17 amino acids. This chain's CDR3 is CASSQPSGGAIRNEQFF. The DNA for the CDR3 is TGCGCCAGCAGCCAACCTAGCGGGGGGGCCATACGCAATGAGCAGTTCTTC.

This clonotype has ten or more counts. The chain couples TRBV20-1 to TRBJ1-1; weak D call: TRBD1 (6 bases). Germline V gene lookup returns CDR1 DFQATT and CDR2 SNEGSKA (reference sequence). Trimming cost V 5 bases and J 0 bases, with 19 bases left between them. The length of the CDR3 is 16 residues. The CDR3 coding sequence is TGCAGTGCTGGGTCGGGGGGCCCAATAATGAACACTGAAGCTTTCTTT. The encoded protein is CSAGSGGPIMNTEAFF.

The chain combines TRBV20-1 with TRBJ2-1, with 9 bases aligning to TRBD2. CDR1 and CDR2 (germline): DFQATT, SNEGSKA (reference sequence). CDR3 size: 16 residues. J was trimmed by 5 bases and V by 3 bases; bases with no gene match: 11. The CDR3 sequence is CSASGGRGGWDNEQFF. CDR3 in DNA: TGCAGTGCTAGCGGCGGGAGGGGGGGCTGGGACAATGAGCAGTTCTTC.

This clonotype was detected many times. This chain connects TRBV7-8 to TRBJ2-1; D might be TRBD1 or TRBD2, each matching 5 bases. The CDR3 totals 13 residues. V dropped 2 bases and J dropped 9 bases, with 11 bases sitting between them. Germline V gene data show CDR1 as SGHVS and CDR2 as FQNEAQ. The CDR3 region has the DNA TGTGCCAGCAGCTTATATGTTGGGGGTGAGCAGTTCTTC. It encodes CASSLYVGGEQFF.

Note on this clonotype: A read error is possible here, since a much larger clone lies one base away. The chain joins TRBV6-5 to TRBJ2-7; D is undetermined. CDR3 size: 14 residues. The germline V gene encodes CDR1 MNHEY and CDR2 SVGAGI. The CDR3 reads CAGSLGFAGYEQYF. CDR3 DNA sequence: TGTGCCGGCAGCTTGGGGTTCGCCGGTTACGAGCAGTACTTC.

This clonotype was detected many times. This chain joins TRBV5-5 and TRBJ2-2; 7 bases match TRBD2. With 2 bases clipped from V and 4 bases from J, the junction kept 11 bases outside the gene matches. Germline values: CDR1 SGHKS, CDR2 YYEKEE (reference sequence). The CDR3 contains 17 residues. CDR3 sequence: CASSFHRREWGTGELFF. The CDR3 DNA reads TGTGCCAGCAGCTTCCACAGGCGGGAGTGGGGCACCGGGGAGCTGTTTTTT.

This clonotype was observed a few times. This chain joins TRBV11-1 and TRBJ1-1; D ambiguous. CDR1 and CDR2 (germline): SGHAT, FQDESV (reference sequence). The ends were cut back, 6 bases at V and 1 base at J, with 6 bases in the middle. CDR3 size: 12 residues. The CDR3 region has the DNA TGTGCCAGCAGTCCCAGGAACACTGAAGCTTTCTTT. It codes for CASSPRNTEAFF.

This clonotype was detected a few times. J is TRBJ2-1 and V is TRBV12-3 or TRBV12-4; D call uncertain. The CDR3 is made up of 14 amino acids. V shed 1 base and J shed 3 bases, with 7 bases lying between them. The CDR3 region is CASSLEEVYNEQFF. DNA for the CDR3: TGTGCCAGCAGTTTAGAAGAGGTCTACAATGAGCAGTTCTTC.

On this clonotype: The junction and the germline gene differ at one end; a read error may be behind it. The V and J genes are TRBV2 and TRBJ2-7, with D tentatively TRBD1 (5 bases). Germline lookup yields CDR1 SNHLY and CDR2 FYNNEI. The CDR3 covers 12 residues. This CDR3 reads CATTGSPGINEF. The DNA of the CDR3 is TGTGCCACCACCGGGTCACCAGGGATAAACGAGTTC.

The chain couples TRBV18 to TRBJ1-1; 7 bases agree with TRBD1. CDR1 and CDR2 from the germline V gene are KGHSH and LQKENI. The CDR3 extends over 18 amino acids. The V gene end was trimmed by 4 bases and the J gene end by 0 bases; junction bases not matched to a gene: 14. As DNA, the CDR3 is TGTGCCAGCTCACAGATCCCGGGACAGCAACTTATGAACACTGAAGCTTTCTTT. This encodes CASSQIPGQQLMNTEAFF.